This record looks at one T cell receptor (beta chain) sequence and its context. V lost 2 bases and J 0 bases, leaving 7 bases between the germline ends. The CDR3 length is 15 residues. The V gene's germline CDR1 is MNHEY and CDR2 SVGEGT. These data are taken from a study of blood T cell repertoires in COVID-19. In the study overall: Nucleic acid was either cDNA or gDNA, and it came from T cells, B-cell-depleted T cells, or PBMCs.

Methods used by the authors: Reference gene primer amplification yielded estimated nucleated cell counts. TCRdb's copy holds only in-frame clones and misses some; the assay was immunoSEQ multiplex PCR. The D gene and trimming were derived from the DNA, and the V and J assignments and clone size from that table. Here the sample spans approximately 110,000 clones, around 90% being singletons. The chain combines TRBV6-2 or TRBV6-3 with TRBJ1-4, with unresolved D. The TCR comes from a woman between 50 and 59 years old with active or convalescent COVID-19. The sequenced material came from peripheral blood. The CDR3 loop is CASSYLRATNEKLFF. In nucleotides, the CDR3 is TGTGCCAGCAGTTACCTAAGAGCAACTAATGAAAAACTGTTTTTT.